This T cell receptor beta chain came from a study of T cells expressing NK-cell markers. For each CDR3 protein, TCRdb gives one entry from its re-call of the 5' RACE reads, without DNA. This sample's clone table lists a few hundred thousand distinct CDR3 sequences. Per germline, CDR1 KGHDR and CDR2 SFDVKD. The CDR3 covers 16 residues. This TCR was sampled from a man in his late teens or twenties in good health. The sequenced sample was blood T cells: a sorted CD56 or NKG2C T cell subset, CD4+ or CD8+ T cells, or bulk PBMC T cells (not recorded which). The V and J genes are TRBV24-1 and TRBJ2-1; TCRdb's D call, TRBD1, is unchecked because there is no DNA. The CDR3 is CATQGKGKRSYNEQFF.